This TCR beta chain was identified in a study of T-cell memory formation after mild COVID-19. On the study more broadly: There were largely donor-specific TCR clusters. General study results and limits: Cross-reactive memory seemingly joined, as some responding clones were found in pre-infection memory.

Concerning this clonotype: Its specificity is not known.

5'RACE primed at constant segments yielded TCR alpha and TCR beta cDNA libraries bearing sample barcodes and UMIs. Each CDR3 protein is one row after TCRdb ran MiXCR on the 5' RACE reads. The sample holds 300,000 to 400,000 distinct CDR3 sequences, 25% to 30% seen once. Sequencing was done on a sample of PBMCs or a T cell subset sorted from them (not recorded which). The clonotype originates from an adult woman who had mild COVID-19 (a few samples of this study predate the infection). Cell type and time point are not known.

CDR3 in amino acids: CASSQDITSGANEQFF. As DNA, the CDR3 is TGTGCCAGCAGCCAAGATATAACTAGCGGGGCCAATGAGCAGTTCTTC. This chain joins TRBV4-2 and TRBJ2-1; 10 nucleotides line up with TRBD2. Trimming removed 0 bases from V and 6 bases from J; junction bases left unmatched: 5. Germline CDR1 reads LGHNA; CDR2 reads YNFKEQ. The CDR3 spans 16 residues.